This T cell receptor (beta chain) was recorded in a study of T cell changes during pregnancy in multiple sclerosis (dated 2019 in TCRdb). For the wider study: In women with multiple sclerosis, the researchers looked at how the T cell repertoire shifted as pregnancy progressed.

As for this clone: The target of this receptor is not known. Base qualities are missing; no much larger clone stands one base away.

As encoded in the germline V gene, CDR1 is SQVTM while CDR2 is ANQGSEA. V gives up 7 bases and J gives up 0 bases, and the segment between their germline ends measures 19 bases. The CDR3 starts with the cysteine, ends with the phenylalanine, and has 16 residues. The read is trimmed to its CDR3 DNA, 48 bases read in frame from base 1. The receptor library was made with the immunoSEQ multiplex PCR assay. Drawn from immuneACCESS, this table holds only the in-frame rearrangements with V and J called that TCRdb kept. Clones are partly lost; checked studies trace under half to an unresolved V gene and leave the rest unexplained. In this sample the table shows around 57,000 clones, 80% to 90% of which occur a single time. The ten most abundant clones make up under 3% of the sample.

The source is a female donor with multiple sclerosis, enrolled in a pregnancy study. The rearrangement combines TRBV29-1 with TRBJ2-1; tentative D gene TRBD2, with 7 bases matching. The sample in question was peripheral blood, obtained in the first trimester of pregnancy. The DNA reads as follows: TGCAGCGCATCGTCGGGGGGCCGGAGCTCCTACAATGAGCAGTTCTTC. This yields the protein CSASSGGRSSYNEQFF.